The 20 T cell receptor beta chains listed next were all sequenced from one sample in a study of blood T cell repertoires in COVID-19. Using immunoSEQ multiplex PCR, the repertoire was profiled, and TCRdb retains in-frame clones only, with some absent. The data contain under 55,000 clones, almost 85% of them singletons. Sequenced material: peripheral blood. These receptors were taken from a human donor in a cohort sampled during active COVID-19.

The chain joins TRBV27 to TRBJ2-2, with D maybe TRBD1 (6 bases). From germline, CDR1 is MNHEY and CDR2 SMNVEV (reference sequence). The CDR3 sequence is 15 residues long. V lost 6 bases to trimming and J lost 1 base, with 12 bases between them. The CDR3, as DNA: TGTGCCAGCAGCCACGACAGGAGGAACACCGGGGAGCTGTTTTTT. Protein: CASSHDRRNTGELFF.

Ten or more counts support this clone. The genes are TRBV7-2 and TRBJ1-5; no clear D. Trimming stripped 2 bases from V and 6 bases from J, with 8 bases between. The length of the CDR3 is 13 residues. Germline CDR1 and CDR2: SGHTA and FQGNSA. The DNA of the CDR3 is TGTGCCAGCAGCTTAAATGTTCGTCAGCCCCAGCATTTT. Translating it yields CASSLNVRQPQHF. Variable domain in full (rest from reference TRBV7-2 and TRBJ1-5): GAGVSQSPSNKVTEKGKDVELRCDPISGHTALYWYRQSLGQGLEFLIYFQGNSAPDKSGLPSDRFSAERTGGSVSTLTIQRTQQEDSAVYLCASSLNVRQPQHFGDGTRLSIL.

The rearrangement joins TRBV19 to TRBJ2-3, with 10 bases matching TRBD1. This CDR3 region has 16 residues. V lost 1 base, J lost 4 bases, and 5 bases stayed unmatched. Per germline, CDR1 LNHDA and CDR2 SQIVND (reference sequence). This chain's CDR3 is CASSIGGTGEADTQYF. CDR3 nucleotides: TGTGCCAGTAGTATAGGCGGGACAGGGGAGGCAGATACGCAGTATTTT.

This clone appeared a few times. This chain uses TRBV9 with TRBJ2-1, with D perhaps TRBD2 (6 bases). The germline V gene has CDR1 SGDLS and CDR2 YYNGEE. V gave up 3 bases and J gave up 9 bases, with 16 bases separating them. This CDR3 has 14 amino acids. CDR3 amino acids: CASSGAGSLREQFF. CDR3 nucleotide sequence: TGTGCCAGCAGCGGGGCCGGGAGTCTTCGTGAGCAGTTCTTC.

V and J are TRBV7-2 and TRBJ2-1, with D tentatively TRBD1 (9 bases). CDR3 length: 16 residues. Trimming shortened V by 2 bases and J by 6 bases, and 17 bases separated the two germline ends. Per the germline V gene, CDR1 is SGHTA and CDR2 is FQGNSA. The CDR3 sequence: CASSLYRGLAGNEQFF. CDR3 nucleotides: TGTGCCAGCAGCTTATACAGGGGGCTAGCGGGCAATGAGCAGTTCTTC.

The gene calls are TRBV23-1 and TRBJ2-2; TRBD1 matches at 8 bases. TRBV23-1 is an open reading frame, and its role is uncertain. Germline trimming cut 8 bases from V and 5 bases from J; bases unmatched to any gene: 10. This CDR3 contains 15 residues. The CDR3 DNA follows: TGCGCCAGCGGGCTCGACAGGGGATGGACCGGGGAGCTGTTTTTT. Encoded protein: CASGLDRGWTGELFF.

By share, this clone counts as medium-sized (0.01 to 0.1%). The chain combines TRBV19 with TRBJ1-2, with 9 positions matching TRBD1. With 4 bases clipped from V and 3 bases from J, the junction kept 12 bases outside the gene matches. Germline loops: CDR1 LNHDA, CDR2 SQIVND (reference sequence). The CDR3 totals 17 residues. The CDR3 nucleotides read TGTGCCAGTAGTACCGACTATAACAGGGGGCGGGACTATGGCTACACCTTC. It specifies CASSTDYNRGRDYGYTF.

The chain has TRBV10-3 and TRBJ1-5; unclear D gene. V dropped 11 bases and J dropped 0 bases, with 8 bases sitting between them. Germline CDR1 is ENHRY and CDR2 is SYGVKD. This CDR3 has 12 residues. The CDR3 DNA sequence: TGTGCCGCGCGGGGTAGCAATCAGCCCCAGCATTTT. As protein: CAARGSNQPQHF.

The chain combines TRBV28 with TRBJ2-3; D is perhaps TRBD2 (7 bases). The CDR3 length is 15 residues. Looked up from germline, CDR1 is MDHEN and CDR2 is SYDVKM. The ends were cut back, 7 bases at V and 4 bases at J, with 18 bases in the middle. CDR3 nucleotide sequence: TGTGCCAGCACCACACCCGAGGGGGGGGCAGATACGCAGTATTTT. Its translation: CASTTPEGGADTQYF.

The chain carries TRBV30 and TRBJ2-5, with 14 positions matching TRBD2. Germline CDR1 is GTSNPN and CDR2 is SVGIG (reference sequence). This CDR3 has 15 amino acids. J lost 2 bases, V lost 8 bases, and 7 bases had no gene match. The CDR3 loop is CAQGTSGRGQETQYF. The CDR3 region has the DNA TGTGCCCAAGGGACTAGCGGGAGAGGACAAGAGACCCAGTACTTC.

This chain uses TRBV11-3 with TRBJ2-7, with no clear D. V dropped 1 base and J dropped 4 bases, with 11 bases sitting between them. This CDR3 is 14 amino acids long. Germline V gene lookup returns CDR1 SGHNT and CDR2 YENEEA. DNA for the CDR3: TGTGCCAGCAGCTTAGCGGGTATGAGTTACGAGCAGTACTTC. It specifies CASSLAGMSYEQYF.

Written as DNA, the CDR3 is TGTGCCATCAGTGCCGCCGGGACAGGGTACGAAAAACTGTTTTTT. Its protein is CAISAAGTGYEKLFF. The chain joins TRBV10-3 to TRBJ1-4; 9 nucleotides align to TRBD1. The CDR3 spans 15 residues. The germline gives CDR1 ENHRY, CDR2 SYGVKD. V gave up 4 bases and J gave up 8 bases; unmatched junction bases: 8.

The CDR3 DNA is TGTGCCAGCAGACCACACGGGGGATCAGATACGCAGTATTTT. Encoded protein: CASRPHGGSDTQYF. The genes are TRBV2 and TRBJ2-3, with D perhaps TRBD2 (6 bases). V was trimmed by 6 bases and J by 4 bases, leaving 14 bases between them. Germline V lookup: CDR1 SNHLY, CDR2 FYNNEI. The CDR3 sequence is 14 residues long.

The chain carries TRBV19 and TRBJ2-2, with 9 bases identical to TRBD1. This CDR3 is 14 amino acids long. In germline, CDR1 is LNHDA, CDR2 SQIVND (reference sequence). V shed 6 bases and J 7 bases; nucleotides not matched to a gene: 6. Here the CDR3 reads CASSLTGGVGELFF. The CDR3 DNA reads as TGTGCCAGTAGCCTTACAGGGGGCGTCGGGGAGCTGTTTTTT. The whole variable domain, remainder taken from reference TRBV19 and TRBJ2-2, is DGGITQSPKYLFRKEGQNVTLSCEQNLNHDAMYWYRQDPGQGLRLIYYSQIVNDFQKGDIAEGYSVSREKKESFPLTVTSAQKNPTAFYLCASSLTGGVGELFFGEGSRLTVL.

This sequence joins TRBV5-1 and TRBJ1-1, with D unresolved. The V and J ends lost 2 bases and 4 bases respectively, with 12 bases between them. This CDR3 has 14 amino acids. Germline CDR1 SGHRS, CDR2 YFSETQ. Here the CDR3 reads CASSLRRGSTEAFF. For the CDR3, the DNA is TGCGCCAGCAGCTTACGGCGGGGAAGCACTGAAGCTTTCTTT.

This clone was found a few times. The rearrangement joins TRBV5-4 to TRBJ2-7; 7 nucleotides line up with TRBD1. CDR1 SGHNT and CDR2 YYREEE come from the germline V gene (reference sequence). Trimming at V came to 2 bases and at J to 1 base, leaving 6 bases not matched to a gene. This CDR3 is built from 15 residues. The CDR3 loop reads CASSLVHRGSYEQYF. In nucleotides, the CDR3 is TGTGCCAGCAGCTTAGTGCACAGGGGATCCTACGAGCAGTACTTC.

The chain has TRBV6-2 or TRBV6-3 and TRBJ1-2; D perhaps matches TRBD1 (6 bases). V lost 0 bases to trimming and J lost 8 bases, with 13 bases between them. The CDR3 is 14 amino acids. CDR1 is MNHEY and CDR2 is SVGEGT in the germline V gene. This CDR3 is CASSYSPGDLGYTF. In DNA form, the CDR3 reads TGTGCCAGCAGTTACTCCCCAGGGGACCTCGGCTACACCTTC.

This chain connects TRBV2 to TRBJ2-3; 11 bases line up with TRBD2. The germline V gene encodes CDR1 SNHLY and CDR2 FYNNEI. The V and J ends lost 5 bases and 7 bases, in that order; junction bases with no gene match: 8. The CDR3 is 15 residues long. The CDR3 bases are TGTGCCAGCAGTTCACTAGCGGGAGCTTCTAATACGCAGTATTTT. Protein sequence: CASSSLAGASNTQYF.

This chain joins TRBV7-8 and TRBJ1-1; tentatively, D is TRBD1 (6 bases). V was clipped by 7 bases and J by 4 bases, with 16 bases between them. The CDR3 is made up of 14 amino acids. CDR1 SGHVS and CDR2 FQNEAQ come from the germline V gene. The CDR3 DNA reads TGTGCCAGCAAACTACAGGGATCGCGCACTGAAGCTTTCTTT. Translated, it gives CASKLQGSRTEAFF.

This clone was seen once. In DNA, the CDR3 is TGTGCCTGGAGTGGGACTAGCTTCAATGAGCAGTTCTTC. Protein sequence: CAWSGTSFNEQFF. The rearrangement links TRBV30 to TRBJ2-1; 8 bases agree with TRBD2. Trimming cost V 1 base and J 6 bases; bases outside gene matches: 2. Germline V gene sequence: CDR1 GTSNPN, CDR2 SVGIG (reference sequence). The CDR3 contains 13 residues.